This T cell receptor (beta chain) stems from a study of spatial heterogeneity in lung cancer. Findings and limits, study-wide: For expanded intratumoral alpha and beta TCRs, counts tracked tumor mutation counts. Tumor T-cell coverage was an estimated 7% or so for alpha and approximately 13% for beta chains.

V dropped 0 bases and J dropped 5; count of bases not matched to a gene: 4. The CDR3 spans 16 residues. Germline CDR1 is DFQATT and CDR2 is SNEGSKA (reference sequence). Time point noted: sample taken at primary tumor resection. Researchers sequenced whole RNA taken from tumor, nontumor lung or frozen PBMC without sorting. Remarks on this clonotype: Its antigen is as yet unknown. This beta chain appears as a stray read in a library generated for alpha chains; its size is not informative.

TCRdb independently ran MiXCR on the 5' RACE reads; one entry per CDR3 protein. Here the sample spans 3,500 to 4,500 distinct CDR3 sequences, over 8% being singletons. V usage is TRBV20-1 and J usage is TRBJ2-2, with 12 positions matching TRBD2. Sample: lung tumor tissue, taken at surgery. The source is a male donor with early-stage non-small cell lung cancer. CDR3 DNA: TGCAGTGCTAGAGAACTAGGACTAGCGGGAACCGGGGAGCTGTTTTTT. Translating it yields CSARELGLAGTGELFF.